Below, 8 T cell receptor beta chains from the same sample are listed, as sequenced in a study of cytomegalovirus exposure and HLA in healthy donors (dated by TCRdb to the late 2010s). The library was produced with the immunoSEQ multiplex PCR assay. For the multiplex PCR, a mixture combining 60 forward primers for TCR Vbeta segments and 13 reverse primers for TCR Jbeta segments was used. This is the immuneACCESS table as TCRdb keeps it, with only in-frame sequences that have V and J called. A part of the clones is gone; compared with another copy, unresolved V genes explain less than half, and the rest is unexplained. Within this sample are approximately 180,000 clones, with approximately 80% of them counted one time only. Jointly, the top ten make up roughly 4.9% of the sample. Material for sequencing was PBMCs. The receptors stem from a woman between 18 and 29 years old in good health and CMV-seropositive.

This chain uses TRBV15 with TRBJ2-3; perhaps TRBD2 as D (7 bases). Trimming left V 0 bases short and J 2 bases short, with 9 bases between. In germline, CDR1 is LNHNV, CDR2 YYDKDF (reference sequence). This CDR3 comprises 15 residues. The CDR3 nucleotides read TGTGCCACCAGCAGAGAGGGGGGGGCCACAGATACGCAGTATTTT. It specifies CATSREGGATDTQYF.

The CDR3 DNA is TGTGCCAGCAGGGACGGGACAGATCTCTATAATTCACCCCTCCACTTT. Translated, it gives CASRDGTDLYNSPLHF. The chain employs TRBV2 and TRBJ1-6; 7 nucleotides agree with TRBD1. The CDR3 is 16 residues long. The V gene's germline CDR1 is SNHLY and CDR2 FYNNEI. Trimming removed 6 bases from V and 3 bases from J; junction bases left unmatched: 8.

The V and J genes are TRBV4-3 and TRBJ2-2; D is undetermined. CDR3 size: 16 residues. Per the germline V gene, CDR1 is LGHNA and CDR2 is YSLEER. The V and J ends lost 1 base and 3 bases respectively, with 12 bases between them. This CDR3 reads CASSQVYGADTGELFF. The CDR3 DNA is TGCGCCAGCAGCCAAGTCTATGGTGCGGACACCGGGGAGCTGTTTTTT.

V is TRBV7-2 and J is TRBJ1-1; 7 bases match TRBD1. Germline loops: CDR1 SGHTA, CDR2 FQGNSA. This CDR3 comprises 15 residues. The V and J ends lost 5 bases and 1 base, in that order; junction bases with no gene match: 7. The CDR3: CASSQKTGTNTEAFF. The CDR3 region has the DNA TGTGCCAGCAGCCAAAAGACAGGGACGAACACTGAAGCTTTCTTT.

As DNA, the CDR3 is TGCGCCAGCAGCAAGAGGGAGCCCCAGCATTTT. Translation: CASSKREPQHF. The chain has TRBV5-1 and TRBJ1-5; the D is unclear. The V gene lost 4 bases and the J gene lost 8 bases, with 7 bases spanning the gap. The CDR3 consists of 11 residues. The germline V gene has CDR1 SGHRS and CDR2 YFSETQ.

The genes are TRBV7-6 and TRBJ2-1; TRBD2 might be the D (7 bases). This CDR3 comprises 16 residues. Germline V gene sequence: CDR1 SGHVS, CDR2 FNYEAQ. Trimming removed 0 bases from V and 7 bases from J, with 16 bases in between. In DNA, the CDR3 is TGTGCCAGCAGCTTAGCGTGGCGGGGGCCCCAAAATGAGCAGTTCTTC. It yields the protein CASSLAWRGPQNEQFF.

The rearrangement joins TRBV27 to TRBJ2-1; 13 bases align to TRBD2. The V gene's germline CDR1 is MNHEY and CDR2 SMNVEV (reference sequence). The CDR3 has 18 amino acids. Germline trimming cut 5 bases from V and 3 bases from J; bases unmatched to any gene: 10. CDR3 DNA sequence: TGTGCCAGCAGTCCATCTAGAGGACTAGCGGGGGACTACAATGAGCAGTTCTTC. The encoded protein is CASSPSRGLAGDYNEQFF.

The chain has TRBV6-5 and TRBJ1-2; 7 positions agree with TRBD1. The CDR3 is made up of 13 amino acids. From germline, CDR1 is MNHEY and CDR2 SVGAGI. Losses at the gene ends were 6 bases for V and 4 bases for J; bases not matched to a gene: 5. The CDR3 loop reads CASRQGSSYGYTF. The CDR3 region has the DNA TGTGCCAGCAGACAGGGGAGTAGCTATGGCTACACCTTC.